The 22 T cell receptor beta chains below come from one sample, sequenced in a study of blood T cell repertoires in COVID-19. The protocol was immunoSEQ multiplex PCR, while the TCRdb copy is restricted to in-frame clones and leaves out a portion. The table lists approximately 81,000 clones, roughly four fifths of them singletons, with 6.5% to 8% in the top ten. Sequencing used peripheral blood. The receptors here all came from a human donor in a cohort sampled during active COVID-19.

The chain uses TRBV2 and TRBJ2-3; the D gene is possibly TRBD1 (5 bases). The ends were cut back, 5 bases at V and 3 bases at J, with 12 bases in the middle. Germline V gene lookup returns CDR1 SNHLY and CDR2 FYNNEI. The CDR3 is 14 residues long. CDR3 loop: CASSSIYRTDTQYF. CDR3 in DNA: TGTGCCAGCAGTTCGATATACAGGACAGATACGCAGTATTTT.

The chain combines TRBV29-1 with TRBJ2-7; D may be TRBD1 (5 bases). The V end lost 8 bases, the J end lost 2 bases, and 13 bases lay between the germline ends. Germline lookup yields CDR1 SQVTM and CDR2 ANQGSEA. The CDR3 loop spans 12 amino acids. The CDR3 here is CSCSQTAYEQYF. CDR3 nucleotides: TGCAGCTGCTCCCAGACAGCCTACGAGCAGTACTTC.

The chain couples TRBV7-6 to TRBJ2-3; 16 bases are a match to TRBD2. CDR1 and CDR2 from the germline V gene are SGHVS and FNYEAQ. The J segment lost 0 bases and the V segment lost 5 bases, leaving 8 bases of the junction unmatched. CDR3 length: 19 residues. This CDR3 reads CASSPGTSGGVSSTDTQYF. The CDR3 DNA follows: TGTGCCAGCAGCCCAGGGACTAGCGGGGGGGTGTCTAGCACAGATACGCAGTATTTT.

The chain is built from TRBV6-1 and TRBJ1-5, with D uncertain. CDR1 and CDR2 from the germline V gene are MNHNS and SASEGT. V was pared by 3 bases and J by 1 base, with 10 bases between. CDR3 length: 15 amino acids. CDR3 sequence reads: CASSDGAKSNQPQHF. The CDR3 nucleotides read TGTGCCAGCAGTGATGGTGCGAAAAGCAATCAGCCCCAGCATTTT.

The chain has TRBV19 and TRBJ2-7, with TRBD2 identical over 11 bases. The CDR3 is 16 residues long. Unmatched junction bases numbered 6, after V lost 4 bases and J lost 1 base. Germline loops: CDR1 LNHDA, CDR2 SQIVND (reference sequence). The CDR3 DNA sequence: TGTGCCAGTAGTAAGCCGGGGACTAGCGGATCCTACGAGCAGTACTTC. Translated, it gives CASSKPGTSGSYEQYF.

The chain recombines TRBV12-3 or TRBV12-4 with TRBJ2-1; TRBD1 aligns across 7 bases. V trimming: 5 bases; J trimming: 10 bases; junction bases outside the gene matches: 8. The CDR3 contains 13 residues. The CDR3 DNA reads TGTGCCAGCAGTCCACGACAGGGCGACGAGCAGTTCTTC. Protein sequence: CASSPRQGDEQFF.

The chain couples TRBV21-1 to TRBJ1-5; the table calls TRBD1, which could not be checked here. TRBV21-1 is listed as a pseudogene. CDR3 length: 17 residues. This chain's CDR3 is CASSKYGTGDSNQPQHF. As DNA, the CDR3 is TGTGCCAGCAGCAAGTACGGGACAGGGGATAGCAATCAGCCCCAGCATTTT.

J is TRBJ1-1 and V is TRBV20-1; 7 positions match TRBD1. There are 13 residues in the CDR3. From germline, CDR1 is DFQATT and CDR2 SNEGSKA (reference sequence). V gave up 3 bases and J gave up 4 bases; unmatched junction bases: 5. CDR3 sequence reads: CSASAGGFTEAFF. CDR3 coding DNA: TGCAGTGCTAGTGCAGGGGGGTTCACTGAAGCTTTCTTT.

This chain joins TRBV2 and TRBJ1-1, with 7 positions matching TRBD1. The J segment lost 0 bases and the V segment lost 6 bases, leaving 7 bases of the junction unmatched. Germline V lookup: CDR1 SNHLY, CDR2 FYNNEI. This CDR3 comprises 15 residues. The CDR3 reads CASRPRQGMNTEAFF. The CDR3 bases are TGTGCCAGCAGGCCGCGACAGGGTATGAACACTGAAGCTTTCTTT.

This chain joins TRBV18 and TRBJ2-5; 10 bases are a match to TRBD2. J gave up 1 base and V 2 bases, and 4 bases lay outside the gene matches. This CDR3 region has 16 residues. Germline V CDR1 and CDR2: KGHSH, LQKENI. The CDR3 bases are TGTGCCAGCTCACCAAGAAGCGGGGGGGGCCAAGAGACCCAGTACTTC. Amino acid sequence: CASSPRSGGGQETQYF.

The chain carries TRBV27 and TRBJ2-7; D not resolved. Germline CDR1 MNHEY, CDR2 SMNVEV (reference sequence). The germline V and J ends were trimmed by 8 bases and 0 bases, with 11 bases remaining between them. This CDR3 is 13 amino acids long. The CDR3 DNA follows: TGTGCCAGCGCAAAACAGTACTCCTACGAGCAGTACTTC. Its protein is CASAKQYSYEQYF.

V gene TRBV27 combines with J gene TRBJ2-7; no firm D call. CDR1 MNHEY and CDR2 SMNVEV come from the germline V gene (reference sequence). V gave up 0 bases and J gave up 0 bases, with 9 bases separating them. CDR3 size: 15 residues. The CDR3 DNA follows: TGTGCCAGCAGTTTATCCCCCCAGTCCTCCTACGAGCAGTACTTC. It is translated as CASSLSPQSSYEQYF.

J is TRBJ2-3 and V is TRBV13, with TRBD2 as a possible D gene (5 bases). The germline V gene has CDR1 PRHDT and CDR2 FYEKMQ (reference sequence). The V gene lost 5 bases and the J gene lost 4 bases, with 16 bases spanning the gap. The CDR3 totals 15 residues. CDR3 nucleotides: TGTGCCAGCAGCGTTGCGAGGCGGAGGCCAGATACGCAGTATTTT. Translating gives CASSVARRRPDTQYF.

The V and J genes are TRBV4-2 and TRBJ2-7, with 8 bases fitting TRBD1. Germline V gene data show CDR1 as LGHNA and CDR2 as YNFKEQ. The CDR3 spans 16 residues. With 4 bases clipped from V and 6 bases from J, the junction kept 14 bases outside the gene matches. The CDR3 reads CASSPQTGAKGFEQYF. The CDR3, as DNA: TGTGCCAGCAGCCCACAGACAGGGGCCAAAGGATTCGAGCAGTACTTC.

V gene TRBV5-8 combines with J gene TRBJ1-1; TRBD1 matches at 7 bases. From germline, CDR1 is SGHTS and CDR2 YDEGEE. The CDR3 is 13 amino acids. The junction had 2 bases not matched to a gene; V was cut back by 2 bases and J by 4 bases. The CDR3 DNA reads TGTGCCAGCAGCTTAACAGGGGTCACTGAAGCTTTCTTT. Translation: CASSLTGVTEAFF.

The chain employs TRBV7-2 and TRBJ2-7; 9 bases agree with TRBD2. Germline V gene lookup returns CDR1 SGHTA and CDR2 FQGNSA. CDR3 length: 14 residues. Trimming took 1 base from V and 6 from J; bases not matched to a gene: 4. CDR3 region: CASSLVAGDTEQYF. CDR3 sequence (DNA): TGTGCCAGCAGCTTAGTAGCGGGAGACACCGAGCAGTACTTC. Drawing the rest from reference TRBV7-2 and TRBJ2-7, the complete variable domain is GAGVSQSPSNKVTEKGKDVELRCDPISGHTALYWYRQSLGQGLEFLIYFQGNSAPDKSGLPSDRFSAERTGGSVSTLTIQRTQQEDSAVYLCASSLVAGDTEQYFGPGTRLTVT.

The chain recombines TRBV2 with TRBJ1-2; D is unresolved. V was clipped by 6 bases and J by 8 bases, with 19 bases between them. In germline, CDR1 is SNHLY, CDR2 FYNNEI. This CDR3 spans 14 amino acids. The CDR3 loop reads CASSRTETSKGYTF. CDR3 nucleotide sequence: TGTGCCAGCAGCCGAACAGAGACAAGCAAGGGCTACACCTTC.

The rearrangement joins TRBV3-1 (or the pseudogene TRBV3-2) to TRBJ1-4, with a tentative D call TRBD1 (6 bases). Germline V gene sequence: CDR1 LGHDT, CDR2 YNNKEL (reference sequence). The CDR3 covers 13 residues. V was trimmed by 10 bases and J by 3 bases, leaving 12 bases between them. In nucleotides, the CDR3 is TGTGCCACCGGGGGGCTGTCTAATGAAAAACTGTTTTTT. Protein: CATGGLSNEKLFF.

The chain recombines TRBV20-1 with TRBJ1-2; D is uncertain. V dropped 3 bases and J dropped 4 bases, with 12 bases sitting between them. The CDR3 is 13 amino acids. CDR1 and CDR2 (germline): DFQATT, SNEGSKA (reference sequence). The CDR3 sequence: CSASGRSVYGYTF. The CDR3 DNA follows: TGCAGTGCTAGTGGTAGAAGCGTCTATGGCTACACCTTC.

The chain joins TRBV25-1 to TRBJ1-3, with 7 bases matching TRBD1. The CDR3 is made up of 15 amino acids. Germline V gene data show CDR1 as MGHDK and CDR2 as SYGVNS. Losses at the gene ends were 6 bases for V and 4 bases for J; bases not matched to a gene: 9. CDR3 loop: CASSHLTGVGNTIYF. The CDR3 DNA sequence: TGTGCCAGCAGCCATCTAACAGGGGTCGGAAACACCATATATTTT.

The V call is TRBV19, the J call TRBJ2-5; 7 nucleotides align to TRBD1. Germline CDR1 LNHDA, CDR2 SQIVND (reference sequence). Trimming at V came to 4 bases and at J to 5 bases, leaving 7 bases not matched to a gene. The CDR3 spans 14 residues. Here the CDR3 DNA reads TGTGCCAGTAGTAAAACAGGGGTGAGGGAGACCCAGTACTTC. It specifies CASSKTGVRETQYF.

V and J are TRBV9 and TRBJ2-5, with 7 positions matching TRBD1. V dropped 4 bases and J dropped 3; count of bases not matched to a gene: 12. Germline CDR1 is SGDLS and CDR2 is YYNGEE. CDR3 length: 16 residues. The CDR3 loop is CASSLGTGTVKETQYF. DNA for the CDR3: TGTGCCAGCAGCCTGGGGACCGGGACAGTAAAAGAGACCCAGTACTTC.